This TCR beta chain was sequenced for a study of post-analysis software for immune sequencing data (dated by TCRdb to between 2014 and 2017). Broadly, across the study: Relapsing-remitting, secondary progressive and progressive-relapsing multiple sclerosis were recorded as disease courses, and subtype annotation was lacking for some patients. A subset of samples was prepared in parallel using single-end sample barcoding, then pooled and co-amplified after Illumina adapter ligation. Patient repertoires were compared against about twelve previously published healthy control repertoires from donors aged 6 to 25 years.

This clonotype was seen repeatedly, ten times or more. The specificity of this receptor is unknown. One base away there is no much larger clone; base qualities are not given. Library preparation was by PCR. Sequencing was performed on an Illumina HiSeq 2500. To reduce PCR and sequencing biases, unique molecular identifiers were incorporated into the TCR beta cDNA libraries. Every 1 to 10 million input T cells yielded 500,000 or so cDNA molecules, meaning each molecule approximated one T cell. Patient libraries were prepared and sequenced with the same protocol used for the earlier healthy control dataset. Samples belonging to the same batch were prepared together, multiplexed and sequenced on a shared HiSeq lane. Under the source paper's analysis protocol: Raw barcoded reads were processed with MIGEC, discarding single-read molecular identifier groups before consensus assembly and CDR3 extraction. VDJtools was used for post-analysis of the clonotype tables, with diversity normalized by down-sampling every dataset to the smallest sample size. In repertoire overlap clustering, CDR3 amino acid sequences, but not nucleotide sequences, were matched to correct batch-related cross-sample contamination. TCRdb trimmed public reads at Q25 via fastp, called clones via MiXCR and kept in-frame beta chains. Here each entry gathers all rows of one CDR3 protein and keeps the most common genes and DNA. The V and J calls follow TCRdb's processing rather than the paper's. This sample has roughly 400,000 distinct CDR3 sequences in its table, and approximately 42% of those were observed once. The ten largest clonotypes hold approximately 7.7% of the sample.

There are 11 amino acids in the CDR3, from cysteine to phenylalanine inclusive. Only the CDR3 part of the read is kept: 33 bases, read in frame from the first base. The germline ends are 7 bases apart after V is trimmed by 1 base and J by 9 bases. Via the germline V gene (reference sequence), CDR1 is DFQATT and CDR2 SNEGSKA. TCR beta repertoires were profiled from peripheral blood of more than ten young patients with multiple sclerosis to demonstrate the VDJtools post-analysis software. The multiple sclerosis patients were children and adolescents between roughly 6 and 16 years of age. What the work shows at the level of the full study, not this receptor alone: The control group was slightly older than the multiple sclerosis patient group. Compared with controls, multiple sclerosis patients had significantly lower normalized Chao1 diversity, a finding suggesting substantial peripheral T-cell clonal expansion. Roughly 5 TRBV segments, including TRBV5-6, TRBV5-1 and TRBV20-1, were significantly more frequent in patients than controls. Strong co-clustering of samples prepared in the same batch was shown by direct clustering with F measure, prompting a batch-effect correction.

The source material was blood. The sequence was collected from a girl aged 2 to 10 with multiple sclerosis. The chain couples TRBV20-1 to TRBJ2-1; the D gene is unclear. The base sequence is TGCAGTGCTAGAGGGTTTGTTGAGCAGTTCTTC. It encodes CSARGFVEQFF.